This passage covers 18 T cell receptor beta chains from one sample sequenced in a study of T cells in Graves' hyperthyroidism and ophthalmopathy. RNA transcripts served as the template for amplifying TCR beta CDR3 regions. First-round RT-PCR of the TCR CDR3 relied on the HTBI primer set. TCRdb reanalysed the multiplex PCR reads using MiXCR and keeps one entry per CDR3 protein. The sample carries nearly 600,000 distinct CDR3 sequences, over 12% recorded once. The source material was blood. These receptors all come from a woman aged 18-35 years with Graves' ophthalmopathy.

The chain links TRBV4-1 to TRBJ2-3; D is ambiguous. V lost 4 bases and J 3 bases, leaving 11 bases between the germline ends. Germline CDR1 is MGHRA and CDR2 is YSYEKL. The CDR3 covers 14 residues. The CDR3 DNA reads as TGCGCCAGCAGCCGTCAGAGCTGGACAGATACGCAGTATTTT. It encodes CASSRQSWTDTQYF.

Ten or more counts support this clonotype. The chain links TRBV28 to TRBJ2-3, with a weak D call TRBD2 (5 bases). This CDR3 is built from 15 residues. Germline CDR1 is MDHEN and CDR2 is SYDVKM. Trimming removed 4 bases at V and 2 bases at J, with 13 bases between. The DNA for the CDR3 is TGTGCCAGCAGTTCCAACCGGGATTCCACAGATACGCAGTATTTT. This encodes CASSSNRDSTDTQYF.

On this clonotype itself: Likely a read error: the CDR3 ends without its conserved phenylalanine or tryptophan. The genes are TRBV11-2 and TRBJ2-4; maybe TRBD1 (5 bases). Trimming removed 5 bases at V and 1 base at J, with 18 bases between. The germline V gene encodes CDR1 SGHAT and CDR2 FQNNGV. The CDR3 loop spans 17 amino acids. The CDR3 protein is CASSPNLGAEAKNIQYL. The CDR3 coding sequence is TGTGCCAGCAGCCCCAACCTTGGGGCTGAGGCCAAAAACATTCAGTACCTC.

J is TRBJ2-7 and V is TRBV29-1, with D perhaps given as TRBD1 or TRBD2 (6 bases each). V lost 4 bases to trimming and J lost 1 base, with 14 bases between them. The germline CDR1 and CDR2 sequences are SQVTM and ANQGSEA. There are 14 residues in the CDR3. The CDR3 bases are TGCAGCGTTGGTGGGGGGCTCACGTCCTACGAGCAGTACTTC. This gives the protein CSVGGGLTSYEQYF.

There are a few counts of this clonotype. Likely a read error: the CDR3 ends without its conserved phenylalanine or tryptophan. This rearrangement joins TRBV6-1 to TRBJ2-7, with 11 bases fitting TRBD2. This CDR3 region has 15 residues. The trim removed 10 bases at V and 2 bases at J, leaving 10 bases unmatched. Germline V gene sequence: CDR1 MNHNS, CDR2 SASEGT. The CDR3, as DNA: TGTGCCATAAGATCCGGGACTAGCGGTACCTACGAGCAGTACCTC. Protein product: CAIRSGTSGTYEQYL.

V usage is TRBV11-2 and J usage is TRBJ2-1, with 9 bases fitting TRBD1. Germline V gene data show CDR1 as SGHAT and CDR2 as FQNNGV. V dropped 4 bases and J dropped 14; count of bases not matched to a gene: 12. This CDR3 is 14 amino acids long. CDR3 coding DNA: TGTGCCAGCAGCTGGACAGGGGACGGCGACCAAAAGTTCTTC. As protein: CASSWTGDGDQKFF.

The V call is TRBV6-1, the J call TRBJ2-6; D perhaps matches TRBD2 (5 bases). V dropped 7 bases and J dropped 1 base, with 11 bases sitting between them. Germline V lookup: CDR1 MNHNS, CDR2 SASEGT. The CDR3 spans 15 residues. CDR3 sequence: CASTQRGSGANVLTF. Written as DNA, the CDR3 is TGTGCCAGCACCCAACGGGGATCTGGGGCCAACGTCCTGACTTTC.

This clonotype was detected ten times or more. This sequence joins TRBV7-9 and TRBJ2-7; D gene uncertain. V gave up 3 bases and J gave up 3 bases, with 9 bases separating them. CDR1 and CDR2 (germline): SEHNR, FQNEAQ (reference sequence). This CDR3 is 13 amino acids long. Here the CDR3 reads CASSLPSHYEQYF. The CDR3 DNA is TGTGCCAGCAGCTTGCCTAGTCACTACGAGCAGTACTTC. Based on the CDR3 plus reference TRBV7-9 and TRBJ2-7, the full variable domain is DTGVSQNPRHKITKRGQNVTFRCDPISEHNRLYWYRQTLGQGPEFLTYFQNEAQLEKSRLLSDRFSAERPKGSFSTLEIQRTEQGDSAMYLCASSLPSHYEQYFGPGTRLTVT.

The rearrangement joins TRBV7-9 to TRBJ1-1; 7 positions agree with TRBD1. V lost 5 bases, J lost 2 bases, and 5 bases stayed unmatched. The CDR3 runs 14 residues. Germline V gene data show CDR1 as SEHNR and CDR2 as FQNEAQ (reference sequence). CDR3 residues: CASSVTGYNTEAFF. The CDR3 region has the DNA TGTGCCAGCAGCGTGACAGGGTACAACACTGAAGCTTTCTTT.

This sequence joins TRBV7-6 and TRBJ2-3; 7 positions match TRBD2. Germline CDR1 is SGHVS and CDR2 is FNYEAQ. The CDR3 length is 15 residues. V lost 7 bases and J lost 4; bases outside the gene matches: 11. The CDR3 protein is CASNFMGGGADTQYF. In DNA form, the CDR3 reads TGTGCCAGCAACTTCATGGGGGGGGGTGCAGATACGCAGTATTTT.

This clonotype has ten or more counts. This chain links TRBV7-9 with TRBJ2-3; the match to TRBD2 covers 11 bases. V dropped 9 bases and J dropped 4; count of bases not matched to a gene: 6. Germline-derived CDR1 and CDR2 are SEHNR and FQNEAQ (reference sequence). This CDR3 contains 14 residues. The CDR3 reads CARTTSGSPDTQYF. The CDR3 nucleotides read TGTGCCAGGACCACTAGCGGGAGTCCAGATACGCAGTATTTT. Based on the CDR3 plus reference TRBV7-9 and TRBJ2-3, the full variable domain is DTGVSQNPRHKITKRGQNVTFRCDPISEHNRLYWYRQTLGQGPEFLTYFQNEAQLEKSRLLSDRFSAERPKGSFSTLEIQRTEQGDSAMYLCARTTSGSPDTQYFGPGTRLTVL.

This clonotype was seen many times. The chain recombines TRBV7-9 with TRBJ1-2, with D possibly TRBD1 on 5 matching bases. Between the trimmed V and J ends, which lost 3 bases and 6 bases, there was a span of 8 bases. The CDR3 spans 12 residues. The germline gives CDR1 SEHNR, CDR2 FQNEAQ (reference sequence). CDR3 amino acids: CASSFRGDGYTF. In DNA, the CDR3 is TGTGCCAGCAGCTTCAGAGGGGATGGCTACACCTTC.

V usage is TRBV6-5 and J usage is TRBJ2-7, with 8 bases lining up with TRBD2. The CDR3 is 14 residues long. V lost 4 bases, J lost 5 bases, and 7 bases stayed unmatched. CDR1 is MNHEY and CDR2 is SVGAGI in the germline V gene. The CDR3 here is CASSFGLALNEQYF. CDR3 nucleotide sequence: TGTGCCAGCAGTTTCGGACTAGCTTTGAACGAGCAGTACTTC.

This clonotype was seen at least ten times. V usage is TRBV5-1 and J usage is TRBJ2-7; perhaps D is TRBD1 or TRBD2 (5 bases each). This CDR3 is built from 15 residues. Trimming took off 3 bases at V and 4 bases at J, with 17 bases between the two ends. Germline V gives CDR1 SGHRS, CDR2 YFSETQ. CDR3 amino acids: CASSWYYRGQYEQYF. For the CDR3, the DNA is TGCGCCAGCAGCTGGTACTACCGGGGCCAGTACGAGCAGTACTTC.

This clonotype was seen many times. The chain combines TRBV19 with TRBJ2-7; TRBD2 matches at 8 bases. The length of the CDR3 is 14 residues. J gave up 2 bases and V 6 bases, and 6 bases lay outside the gene matches. The germline V gene has CDR1 LNHDA and CDR2 SQIVND (reference sequence). CDR3 coding DNA: TGTGCCAGTAGCGGGCGGGAGGTACCCTACGAGCAGTACTTC. It codes for CASSGREVPYEQYF.

This clonotype was observed many times. The chain links TRBV6-6 to TRBJ2-7; TRBD2 might be the D (6 bases). This CDR3 is 14 amino acids long. The V end lost 2 bases, the J end lost 2 bases, and 10 bases lay between the germline ends. Germline values: CDR1 MNHNY, CDR2 SVGAGI (reference sequence). This CDR3 reads CASSYLGGTYEQYF. The DNA of the CDR3 is TGTGCCAGCAGTTACCTGGGCGGGACCTACGAGCAGTACTTC.

In this sample, this clonotype turned up many times. The chain is built from TRBV13 and TRBJ2-7; 13 positions agree with TRBD2. CDR3 length: 16 amino acids. The V segment lost 3 bases and the J segment 5 bases; nucleotides outside the gene matches: 7. The V gene's germline CDR1 is PRHDT and CDR2 FYEKMQ (reference sequence). The CDR3 DNA reads as TGTGCCAGCAGCTTCAGGACTAGCGGGAGCGGGGACGAGCAGTACTTC. It yields the protein CASSFRTSGSGDEQYF.

This sequence joins TRBV11-3 and TRBJ1-1, with D uncertain. Trimming pared 10 bases from V and 4 bases from J, leaving 16 bases between. This CDR3 comprises 13 residues. Germline V gene lookup returns CDR1 SGHNT and CDR2 YENEEA. CDR3 sequence: CATTRGTGTEAFF. For the CDR3, the DNA is TGTGCCACCACACGCGGTACGGGCACTGAAGCTTTCTTT. Combining the CDR3 with reference TRBV11-3 and TRBJ1-1 gives the whole variable domain EAGVVQSPRYKIIEKKQPVAFWCNPISGHNTLYWYLQNLGQGPELLIRYENEEAVDDSQLPKDRFSAERLKGVDSTLKIQPAELGDSAVYLCATTRGTGTEAFFGQGTRLTVV.